The subject of this entry is one TCR beta chain. This record belongs to a study of cytomegalovirus exposure and HLA in healthy donors. The PCR used 60 Vbeta and 13 Jbeta primers. The data were produced by immunoSEQ multiplex PCR, yet TCRdb's version contains in-frame clones alone and is incomplete. The sample carries 150,000 to 200,000 clones, over 60% recorded once. Between the trimmed V and J ends, which lost 3 bases and 5 bases, there was a span of 15 bases. The germline CDR1 and CDR2 sequences are LNHDA and SQIVND (reference sequence). CDR3 length equals 15 residues. The TCR comes from a girl aged 5-17 years in good health and CMV-seronegative. Sequenced: PBMCs. This chain joins TRBV19 and TRBJ2-3; a weak D match, TRBD1 (6 bases). CDR3 sequence (DNA): TGTGCCAGTAGTATCTTGACCGAAGGGGGAGATACGCAGTATTTT. It yields the protein CASSILTEGGDTQYF.